These 15 T cell receptor beta chains were all obtained from the same sample, sequenced in a study of post-analysis software for immune sequencing data. The study's findings and limits: Patients carried roughly 5 TRBV segments more frequently than controls did, and TRBV5-6, TRBV5-1 and TRBV20-1 were among them.

Built from TCR beta cDNA, the libraries had unique molecular identifiers in them. TCRdb recomputed calls from the PCR reads with MiXCR, one row per CDR3 protein. Of some 190,000 distinct CDR3 sequences in the sample, 25% to 30% are singletons; the top ten hold around 3.2%. Their antigen targets remain unknown. Sequencing was performed on blood. The source of these receptors is a girl aged 2-17 years with multiple sclerosis.

The chain carries TRBV5-1 and TRBJ1-3; no firm D call. The germline CDR1 and CDR2 sequences are SGHRS and YFSETQ. V lost 0 bases, J lost 4 bases, and 8 bases lay in between. This CDR3 region has 14 residues. CDR3 in DNA: TGCGCCAGCAGCTTGGAGGCAGGAGGAAACACCATATATTTT. This encodes CASSLEAGGNTIYF. Drawing the rest from reference TRBV5-1 and TRBJ1-3, the complete variable domain is KAGVTQTPRYLIKTRGQQVTLSCSPISGHRSVSWYQQTPGQGLQFLFEYFSETQRNKGNFPGRFSGRQFSNSRSEMNVSTLELGDSALYLCASSLEAGGNTIYFGEGSWLTVV.

V and J are TRBV20-1 and TRBJ2-5, with no clear D. The end of the DNA is better explained by TRBJ2-7, so the J call may be wrong. This CDR3 spans 13 amino acids. Germline CDR1 DFQATT, CDR2 SNEGSKA (reference sequence). The CDR3 coding sequence is TGCAGTGCCAGCTGGCAGAAGCCCTGCGAGCAGTACTTC. Amino acids: CSASWQKPCEQYF.

This clonotype was counted ten times or more. The chain is built from TRBV5-5 and TRBJ2-1; D not resolved. Per the germline V gene, CDR1 is SGHKS and CDR2 is YYEKEE (reference sequence). CDR3 length: 12 residues. Between the trimmed V and J ends, which lost 0 bases and 5 bases, there was a span of 3 bases. For the CDR3, the DNA is TGTGCCAGCAGCTTGGGGGACAATGAGCAGTTCTTC. Amino acids: CASSLGDNEQFF.

DNA for the CDR3: TGTGCCAGCCGGTCGGGCGGGAGCGGGAGTCGGAATGAGCAGTTCTTC. Translation: CASRSGGSGSRNEQFF. The chain combines TRBV6-2 or TRBV6-3 with TRBJ2-1, with 8 bases fitting TRBD2. The CDR3 contains 16 residues. The V and J ends lost 8 bases and 7 bases, in that order; junction bases with no gene match: 16. From germline, CDR1 is MNHEY and CDR2 SVGEGT.

V usage is TRBV6-5 and J usage is TRBJ1-5; no firm D call. The CDR3 runs 12 residues. The germline V gene has CDR1 MNHEY and CDR2 SVGAGI. Trimming shortened V by 5 bases and J by 6 bases, and 8 bases separated the two germline ends. CDR3 coding DNA: TGTGCCAGCAGTCGGGATGGTCAGCCCCAGCATTTT. Translated: CASSRDGQPQHF.

This chain links TRBV6-1 with TRBJ1-1, with 7 bases identical to TRBD1. The CDR3 totals 13 residues. Germline loops: CDR1 MNHNS, CDR2 SASEGT. V was clipped by 8 bases and J by 10 bases; unmatched bases: 13. The CDR3 DNA is TGTGCCAGCGGCCCGGAAACAGGGGAAGCAGCTTTCTTT. It is translated as CASGPETGEAAFF.

The chain has TRBV11-2 and TRBJ2-7; no clear D. Trimming took off 1 base at V and 7 bases at J, with 20 bases between the two ends. Germline V lookup: CDR1 SGHAT, CDR2 FQNNGV. This CDR3 spans 16 amino acids. Here the CDR3 reads CASSLAMGGAPNEQYF. The CDR3 nucleotides read TGTGCCAGCAGCTTAGCCATGGGCGGAGCGCCCAATGAGCAGTACTTC.

As concerns this clonotype: Germline and junction disagree at one end, which may indicate a read error. The CDR3 coding sequence is TGTGCCAGCAGTTTTGACCTTTATGAAAAACGGTTTTTT. Protein product: CASSFDLYEKRFF. This sequence joins TRBV12-3 or TRBV12-4 and TRBJ1-4, with D uncertain. This CDR3 has 13 amino acids.

The rearrangement joins TRBV5-1 to TRBJ1-1; no clear D. The CDR3 loop spans 16 amino acids. The V end lost 4 bases, the J end lost 0 bases, and 16 bases lay between the germline ends. The germline gives CDR1 SGHRS, CDR2 YFSETQ. CDR3 residues: CASSPSVVWVNTEAFF. The CDR3 DNA reads as TGCGCCAGCAGCCCGTCGGTAGTTTGGGTGAACACTGAAGCTTTCTTT.

The chain has TRBV12-3 or TRBV12-4 and TRBJ2-7; D tentatively reads TRBD1 or TRBD2 (5 bases each). The CDR3 spans 13 residues. V was pared by 1 base and J by 5 bases, with 9 bases between. CDR3 in DNA: TGTGCCAGCAGTTTAGTCCGGGGCGACGAGCAGTACTTC. Its protein is CASSLVRGDEQYF.

Turning to this clonotype: Being one base from a much bigger clone, this may be a read error. The rearrangement uses TRBV7-2 and TRBJ2-3; 14 positions match TRBD2. The germline CDR1 and CDR2 sequences are SGHTA and FQGNSA. The CDR3 covers 19 residues. CDR3 DNA sequence: TGTGCCAGCAGCCACCAAGGACTAGCGGGAGGCGCCAGCACAGATATGCAGTATTTT. Its translation is CASSHQGLAGGASTDMQYF.

The sample holds many counts of this clonotype. The chain links TRBV7-3 to TRBJ2-1; D not resolved. The length of the CDR3 is 13 residues. V shed 5 bases and J shed 4 bases, with 9 bases lying between them. The germline V gene has CDR1 SGHTA and CDR2 FQGTGA. As DNA, the CDR3 is TGTGCCAGCAGCCTAGGACCATACAATGAGCAGTTCTTC. It codes for CASSLGPYNEQFF.

This clonotype turned up a few times. The chain carries TRBV4-1 and TRBJ2-7, with 9 bases that match TRBD1. There are 15 residues in the CDR3. V trimming: 4 bases; J trimming: 9 bases; junction bases outside the gene matches: 13. Germline V CDR1 and CDR2: MGHRA, YSYEKL. The CDR3 nucleotides read TGCGCCAGCAGCCCACTGGGTGACAGGGGGTTAGGGCAGTACTTC. Protein: CASSPLGDRGLGQYF.

This clonotype was counted many times. V and J are TRBV4-2 and TRBJ2-7, with D perhaps assigned TRBD1 or TRBD2 (5 bases each). The germline V gene has CDR1 LGHNA and CDR2 YNFKEQ. V lost 0 bases and J 2 bases, leaving 8 bases between the germline ends. The CDR3 runs 14 residues. The CDR3 loop is CASSQEWDPYEQYF. The CDR3 region has the DNA TGTGCCAGCAGCCAAGAGTGGGACCCCTACGAGCAGTACTTC.

The chain is built from TRBV3-1 and TRBJ2-7; D is possibly TRBD2 (5 bases). From germline, CDR1 is LGHDT and CDR2 YNNKEL (reference sequence). The CDR3 contains 13 residues. V lost 5 bases to trimming and J lost 1 base, with 9 bases between them. DNA for the CDR3: TGTGCCAGCAGCAGGCCGGGGTCCTACGAGCAGTACTTC. Its protein product is CASSRPGSYEQYF.